The clone carrying this TCR beta chain has more than one count but fewer than ten. The antigen is undetermined. These data belong to a study of response to subunit inactivated influenza vaccine. One entry per CDR3 protein results from TCRdb running MiXCR on the RT-PCR reads. The data hold 500,000 to 600,000 distinct CDR3 sequences, with approximately 15% observed a single time. Trimming shortened V by 0 bases and J by 9 bases, and 9 bases separated the two germline ends. Germline CDR1 and CDR2: MNHEY and SMNVEV (reference sequence). The CDR3 loop spans 13 amino acids. Broader study findings: Authors suggested few new T cells are recruited by each seasonal influenza vaccination.

This chain connects TRBV27 to TRBJ2-1; possibly TRBD1 for D (6 bases). The input for sequencing was CD4+ T cells sorted from PBMCs, taken around 25 months after vaccination. The clonotype comes from a man aged 50 to 75 who received an inactivated influenza vaccine. As DNA, the CDR3 is TGTGCCAGCAGTTTATCTTACAGGGCTGAGCAGTTCTTC. It yields the protein CASSLSYRAEQFF.